These 27 T cell receptor beta chains came from one sample sequenced in a study of post-analysis software for immune sequencing data. Findings and caveats of the study: Five TRBV segments, including TRBV5-6, TRBV5-1 and TRBV20-1, were more frequent in patients than controls.

The TCR beta cDNA libraries contained unique molecular identifiers. From the PCR reads, TCRdb called clonotypes with MiXCR, one entry per CDR3 protein. The sample yields approximately 730,000 distinct CDR3 sequences, about 32% seen once. These receptors are not linked to any known antigen. Specimen: blood. Receptors originate from a girl between 5 and 17 years old with multiple sclerosis.

The V and J genes are TRBV28 and TRBJ2-3; D possibly matches TRBD1 or TRBD2 (7 bases each). The CDR3 is 13 amino acids. Per germline, CDR1 MDHEN and CDR2 SYDVKM. V was clipped by 11 bases and J by 2 bases, with 14 bases between them. The DNA of the CDR3 is TGTGCCGCGGGGGACAGCTACACAGATACGCAGTATTTT. This codes for CAAGDSYTDTQYF.

This clonotype was picked up a small number of times. The genes are TRBV2 and TRBJ2-3, with 9 bases identical to TRBD2. Germline V gives CDR1 SNHLY, CDR2 FYNNEI. The CDR3 has 19 amino acids. V lost 2 bases and J lost 4; bases outside the gene matches: 16. The CDR3 sequence is CASSESRAGGPTPPDTQYF. CDR3 DNA: TGTGCCAGCAGTGAATCAAGAGCGGGGGGCCCTACTCCCCCAGATACGCAGTATTTT.

This clonotype was detected a few times. This chain links TRBV29-1 with TRBJ2-4, with 8 positions matching TRBD1. Per the germline V gene, CDR1 is SQVTM and CDR2 is ANQGSEA. V lost 7 bases and J lost 3; bases outside the gene matches: 8. The CDR3 runs 14 residues. CDR3: CSACRGPGKNIQYF. In DNA form, the CDR3 reads TGCAGCGCCTGCAGGGGGCCTGGCAAAAACATTCAGTACTTC.

This clonotype showed up many times. The chain is built from TRBV3-1 and TRBJ2-7, with 7 bases fitting TRBD2. With V trimmed by 4 bases and J by 5 bases, 11 bases remained unmatched. This CDR3 contains 15 residues. CDR1 and CDR2 from the germline V gene are LGHDT and YNNKEL (reference sequence). The CDR3 DNA sequence: TGTGCCAGCAGCCCCTCGTGGAGGGAGGGTGACGAGCAGTACTTC. Translating it yields CASSPSWREGDEQYF.

This clonotype has only a few counts. This chain uses TRBV29-1 with TRBJ2-1; 7 nucleotides agree with TRBD1. This CDR3 contains 14 residues. Germline V gene lookup returns CDR1 SQVTM and CDR2 ANQGSEA. With 6 bases clipped from V and 0 bases from J, the junction kept 5 bases outside the gene matches. The DNA of the CDR3 is TGCAGCGTCGGACAGGCCGACTCCTACAATGAGCAGTTCTTC. Protein: CSVGQADSYNEQFF.

The chain uses TRBV21-1 and TRBJ2-3; the table's D call of TRBD2 was not tested on the DNA. TRBV21-1 is a documented pseudogene. CDR3 length: 12 residues. The CDR3 bases are TGTGCCAGCAGCAAAGGTTGGGACTATCAGTATTTT. It is translated as CASSKGWDYQYF.

The CDR3 protein is CASSAGVGTADTQYF. CDR3 sequence (DNA): TGTGCCAGCAGTGCCGGGGTCGGCACAGCAGATACGCAGTATTTT. V is TRBV6-4 and J is TRBJ2-3; D possibly corresponds to TRBD2 (5 bases). The CDR3 spans 15 residues. The ends were cut back, 4 bases at V and 4 bases at J, with 15 bases in the middle. Germline CDR1 MRHNA, CDR2 SNTAGT.

The rearrangement links TRBV20-1 to TRBJ2-7; 8 bases fit TRBD2. The V and J ends lost 3 bases and 5 bases, in that order; junction bases with no gene match: 6. The CDR3 is made up of 13 amino acids. CDR1 DFQATT and CDR2 SNEGSKA come from the germline V gene (reference sequence). The CDR3 sequence is CSASGRAVDEQYF. Here the CDR3 DNA reads TGCAGTGCTAGCGGGAGGGCCGTGGACGAGCAGTACTTC.

Only a few counts were recorded for this clonotype. This chain joins TRBV10-3 and TRBJ2-5, with D unresolved. V was shortened by 0 bases and J by 3 bases, with 17 bases between the two germline ends. The CDR3 sequence is 17 residues long. The germline CDR1 and CDR2 sequences are ENHRY and SYGVKD. Here the CDR3 DNA reads TGTGCCATCAGTGAGTCGAGGTCTTACGGTCACAAAGAGACCCAGTACTTC. This sequence encodes CAISESRSYGHKETQYF.

V gene TRBV5-6 combines with J gene TRBJ2-4, with D possibly being TRBD1 (6 bases). With the DNA end fitting TRBJ2-7 better, the J assignment may be wrong. The CDR3 covers 14 residues. Germline CDR1 is SGHDT and CDR2 is YYEEEE. CDR3 sequence (DNA): TGTGCCAGCAGCTGTAACCCGGACAGCTACGAGCAGTACTTC. Translated, it gives CASSCNPDSYEQYF.

The chain combines TRBV6-1 with TRBJ2-7; 7 bases agree with TRBD2. There are 14 residues in the CDR3. CDR1 and CDR2 (germline): MNHNS, SASEGT. J gave up 3 bases and V 6 bases, and 8 bases lay outside the gene matches. The CDR3 protein is CASSLAGEYYEQYF. As DNA, the CDR3 is TGTGCCAGCAGCCTTGCGGGAGAGTACTACGAGCAGTACTTC.

This clonotype was found a few times. This chain uses TRBV20-1 with TRBJ2-1; 15 bases map to TRBD2. The CDR3 sequence is 18 residues long. V trimming: 6 bases; J trimming: 3 bases; junction bases outside the gene matches: 12. Per the germline V gene, CDR1 is DFQATT and CDR2 is SNEGSKA (reference sequence). CDR3 DNA sequence: TGCAGTGCCCCGGGACTAGCGGGAGGCTGGTCCGGCTACAATGAGCAGTTCTTC. The encoded protein is CSAPGLAGGWSGYNEQFF.

This chain uses TRBV27 with TRBJ2-3; D is unresolved. Trimming stripped 6 bases from V and 4 bases from J, with 8 bases between. The CDR3 has 12 amino acids. Per germline, CDR1 MNHEY and CDR2 SMNVEV (reference sequence). The CDR3 nucleotides read TGTGCCAGCAGGACTCCTTCAGATACGCAGTATTTT. It yields the protein CASRTPSDTQYF.

The J gene is TRBJ2-1, the V gene TRBV29-1, with 14 bases lining up with TRBD2. From germline, CDR1 is SQVTM and CDR2 ANQGSEA. This CDR3 comprises 13 residues. Losses at the gene ends were 7 bases for V and 7 bases for J; bases not matched to a gene: 3. The CDR3 bases are TGCAGCGGGCGGACTAGCGGGAGGAATGAGCAGTTCTTC. Translation: CSGRTSGRNEQFF.

The V gene is TRBV28, the J gene TRBJ1-5; D not resolved. CDR3 length: 12 amino acids. V was clipped by 6 bases and J by 5 bases, with 8 bases between them. Germline CDR1 MDHEN, CDR2 SYDVKM. CDR3 region: CASRKQDQPQHF. Here the CDR3 DNA reads TGTGCCAGCAGGAAACAAGATCAGCCCCAGCATTTT. The full variable domain, completed using reference TRBV28 and TRBJ1-5, is DVKVTQSSRYLVKRTGEKVFLECVQDMDHENMFWYRQDPGLGLRLIYFSYDVKMKEKGDIPEGYSVSREKKERFSLILESASTNQTSMYLCASRKQDQPQHFGDGTRLSIL.

This clonotype turned up a few times. The V call is TRBV20-1, the J call TRBJ1-2, with D maybe TRBD1 (5 bases). Germline values: CDR1 DFQATT, CDR2 SNEGSKA (reference sequence). This CDR3 contains 16 residues. V was trimmed by 4 bases and J by 7 bases, leaving 25 bases between them. The CDR3 loop is CSAKAPRTPAGRGYTF. In DNA form, the CDR3 reads TGCAGTGCTAAGGCCCCCCGGACCCCCGCGGGACGTGGCTACACCTTC.

This clonotype was seen only a few times. The chain uses TRBV15 and TRBJ1-2, with D perhaps matching TRBD1 (6 bases). This CDR3 is 16 amino acids long. Germline V gene lookup returns CDR1 LNHNV and CDR2 YYDKDF (reference sequence). V lost 0 bases, J lost 6 bases, and 17 bases lay in between. The CDR3 nucleotides are TGTGCCACCAGCAGAGATGTCGGGGGCGGGTTGCATGGCTACACCTTC. Amino acids: CATSRDVGGGLHGYTF.

V gene TRBV10-3 combines with J gene TRBJ2-1; 9 bases fit TRBD1. V was pared by 10 bases and J by 6 bases, with 13 bases of the junction left unmatched. Germline CDR1 reads ENHRY; CDR2 reads SYGVKD. This CDR3 has 15 amino acids. Written as DNA, the CDR3 is TGTGCCACACTCCCGGGGAGGGGACAGGGCAATGAGCAGTTCTTC. Translated, it gives CATLPGRGQGNEQFF.

This chain links TRBV29-1 with TRBJ1-5, with D unclear. The germline CDR1 and CDR2 sequences are SQVTM and ANQGSEA. The ends were cut back, 7 bases at V and 5 bases at J, with 15 bases in the middle. CDR3 length: 13 amino acids. The CDR3 DNA sequence: TGCAGCGCGGGGATGGCAGACGATCAGCCCCAGCATTTT. It translates to CSAGMADDQPQHF.

The V gene is TRBV6-2 or TRBV6-3, the J gene TRBJ2-4; D unclear. This CDR3 region has 15 residues. V was pared by 5 bases and J by 4 bases, with 15 bases between. Germline-derived CDR1 and CDR2 are MNHEY and SVGEGT. For the CDR3, the DNA is TGTGCCAGCAGTCTTGACCCTGGGGAAAAAAACATTCAGTACTTC. Protein sequence: CASSLDPGEKNIQYF.

The V and J genes are TRBV20-1 and TRBJ2-7, with TRBD1 matching over 8 bases. This CDR3 has 13 residues. Trimming took 5 bases from V and 10 from J; bases not matched to a gene: 13. The germline V gene has CDR1 DFQATT and CDR2 SNEGSKA (reference sequence). CDR3 in DNA: TGCAGTGCTCAGGGGGCAGGGCAAGAGATCCAGTACTTC. Its translation is CSAQGAGQEIQYF.

V and J are TRBV10-3 and TRBJ2-7, with D possibly being TRBD1 (5 bases). The CDR3 length is 14 residues. Trimming removed 2 bases from V and 0 bases from J, with 8 bases in between. The germline V gene has CDR1 ENHRY and CDR2 SYGVKD. The CDR3 here is CAISEPGISYEQYF. For the CDR3, the DNA is TGTGCCATCAGTGAGCCAGGGATCTCCTACGAGCAGTACTTC.

The CDR3 nucleotides are TGTGCCAGCAGCCCCGGTGGGCTCGGGTTCTTC. It encodes CASSPGGLGFF. The chain recombines TRBV7-2 with TRBJ2-1; the D is unclear. This CDR3 comprises 11 residues. V lost 5 bases, J lost 15 bases, and 14 bases lay in between. Germline V lookup: CDR1 SGHTA, CDR2 FQGNSA.

CDR3 DNA: TGCAGTGCTCGATCAACGGACCGGACTAGCGGCCCCTGCGATGAGCAGTTCTTC. Its protein is CSARSTDRTSGPCDEQFF. The chain employs TRBV20-1 and TRBJ2-1; 10 bases are a match to TRBD2. The junction had 21 bases not matched to a gene; V was cut back by 5 bases and J by 8 bases. From germline, CDR1 is DFQATT and CDR2 SNEGSKA (reference sequence). The CDR3 consists of 18 residues.

The sample holds many counts of this clonotype. The chain carries TRBV29-1 and TRBJ1-2; unclear D gene. CDR1 SQVTM and CDR2 ANQGSEA come from the germline V gene. The CDR3 length is 12 residues. Trimming left V 2 bases short and J 2 bases short, with 6 bases between. CDR3 nucleotides: TGCAGCGTTGAATCGCGGAACTATGGCTACACCTTC. This sequence encodes CSVESRNYGYTF.

This chain joins TRBV20-1 and TRBJ2-3; 7 nucleotides align to TRBD2. This CDR3 comprises 14 residues. The junction had 12 bases not matched to a gene; V was cut back by 7 bases and J by 5 bases. The germline CDR1 and CDR2 sequences are DFQATT and SNEGSKA (reference sequence). The CDR3 sequence: CSVRERRFVDTQYF. DNA for the CDR3: TGCAGTGTGCGGGAGAGGAGGTTTGTAGATACGCAGTATTTT.

The chain is built from TRBV2 and TRBJ1-5; 9 bases line up with TRBD1. CDR1 SNHLY and CDR2 FYNNEI come from the germline V gene. The V gene end was trimmed by 9 bases and the J gene end by 0 bases; junction bases not matched to a gene: 12. The CDR3 loop spans 17 amino acids. The CDR3 loop reads CASTQKGQGNSNQPQHF. DNA of the CDR3: TGTGCCAGTACCCAAAAGGGACAGGGCAATAGCAATCAGCCCCAGCATTTT.